The present entry profiles one T cell receptor beta chain with its context. Its specificity is not known. The data belong to a study of cytomegalovirus exposure and HLA in healthy donors. About the research overall: When 350 to 500 donors were genotyped, 81% of them were found to fall in the Caucasian-associated ancestry cluster. Findings of the study overall: Sequence variants that were highly shared formed a cluster that was likely a sequencing artifact. A missense DCLRE1C variant was associated with V- and J-gene trimming of TCR beta chains in a later analysis, and an independent cohort replicated the association.

A multiplex PCR was run with 60 Vbeta primers and 13 Jbeta primers. The protocol was immunoSEQ multiplex PCR, while the TCRdb copy is restricted to in-frame clones and leaves out a portion. Counted here are 140,000 to 150,000 clones, about 73% occurring once; the ten biggest clones make up 2.1%. The donors (healthy individuals) were bone marrow donors. The CDR3 covers 14 residues. Germline values: CDR1 SNHLY, CDR2 FYNNEI. Unmatched junction bases numbered 6, after V lost 6 bases and J lost 3 bases. The genes are TRBV2 and TRBJ1-2; 8 bases are a match to TRBD1. The clonotype was recovered from a woman aged 60 to 75 in good health and CMV-seropositive. Input material: PBMCs. CDR3 residues: CASSDNRGDYGYTF. In nucleotides, the CDR3 is TGTGCCAGCAGCGATAACAGGGGGGACTATGGCTACACCTTC.